The 2 T cell receptor beta chains given below trace back to one sample, sequenced in a study of T cells in Graves' hyperthyroidism and ophthalmopathy. RNA transcripts yielded amplified TCR beta CDR3 regions. The HTBI set primed first-round TCR CDR3 RT-PCR. TCRdb called the multiplex PCR reads again in MiXCR, with one record for every CDR3 protein. The sample has about 260,000 distinct CDR3 sequences, under 30% seen once. Sample: blood. These receptors originate from a man aged 35 to 55 with Graves' hyperthyroidism that later progressed to Graves' ophthalmopathy.

This clonotype was detected ten times or more. CDR3 nucleotides: TGTGCCAGCAGCCCGCAAGCCTACGAGCAGTACTTC. It specifies CASSPQAYEQYF. This rearrangement joins TRBV28 to TRBJ2-7; D is unresolved. Per the germline V gene, CDR1 is MDHEN and CDR2 is SYDVKM. The V gene lost 6 bases and the J gene lost 2 bases, with 8 bases spanning the gap. The CDR3 contains 12 residues. Together with reference TRBV28 and TRBJ2-7, the CDR3 gives the full variable domain: DVKVTQSSRYLVKRTGEKVFLECVQDMDHENMFWYRQDPGLGLRLIYFSYDVKMKEKGDIPEGYSVSREKKERFSLILESASTNQTSMYLCASSPQAYEQYFGPGTRLTVT.

V and J are TRBV6-5 and TRBJ1-6; maybe TRBD1 (5 bases). Germline CDR1 reads MNHEY; CDR2 reads SVGAGI. The V end lost 0 bases, the J end lost 9 bases, and 9 bases lay between the germline ends. This CDR3 contains 14 residues. The CDR3 is CASSYSRGSSPLHF. CDR3 nucleotides: TGTGCCAGCAGTTACTCGAGGGGATCTTCACCCCTCCACTTT.